This T cell receptor beta chain emerged from a study of blood T cell repertoires in COVID-19 (TCRdb year 2020). The study in broad terms: Samples from collaborators originated in the United States, Italy and Spain and spanned both the acute and convalescent phases of COVID-19. The prospective study material was composed of cDNA or gDNA derived from T cells, B-cell-depleted T cells, or PBMCs. The dataset comprised deeply sampled blood TCRbeta repertoires from subjects exposed to, actively infected with, or recovered from COVID-19. The repertoires were released in a freely available public database meant as a resource for research on the immune response to SARS-CoV-2. The samples were drawn from two sources: the first 160 participants of the ongoing ImmuneRACE study, and 1,000 to 1,500 subjects contributed by 6 global collaborators. The sample metadata nearly always contained a de-identified subject ID, COVID-19 status, age in years and sex. Where HLA class I and class II types were available, the types were taken from metadata supplied by the sample provider, not from assay-based typing. What the study reported, not specific to this receptor: The quantity of clinical and demographic metadata differed by source and by participant and was supplied without curation.

Participants in the prospective study were enrolled through a virtual design, were aged about 18 to 100 years, and lived in 24 United States geographic areas. In the prospective study, participants were assigned to cohorts based on the clinical history participants reported in a screening survey and a study questionnaire. For ImmuneRACE Cohort 3, a participant was defined as recovered based on two consecutive negative NP/OP PCR tests, clearance by a healthcare professional, or resolution of symptoms. Each participant in the prospective study had whole blood, serum and a nasopharyngeal or oropharyngeal swab collected by mobile phlebotomists. Over a roughly 2-month period, participants in the prospective study had the option of providing additional blood draws and questionnaires. Before DNA extraction, prospective study blood samples were shipped either frozen or at room temperature. CDR1 and CDR2 are drawn from the germline V gene: MNHEY, SVGAGI. V lost 0 bases and J lost 0 bases; the stretch between them is 9 bases long. The CDR3 starts with the cysteine, ends with the phenylalanine, and has 16 residues. This entry keeps only the CDR3 DNA: 48 bases, framed from base 1.

Concerning this clone: Its antigen target is currently unknown. No base qualities exist here, and no much larger clone lies one base off it.

The immunoSEQ Assay, a bias-controlled multiplex PCR, was used to amplify TCRbeta CDR3 regions from genomic DNA. Per the source publication's procedure: The number of nucleated cells in each sample was estimated by amplification of reference gene primers within the assay. To quantify the absolute abundance of each unique TCRbeta CDR3 rearrangement, sequence reads were collapsed and filtered. For each sample, productive Simpson clonality was calculated as the square root of Simpson's diversity index over productive rearrangements. This immuneACCESS table, as held by TCRdb, lists in-frame sequences with V and J called but not all clones. Of the missing ones, under half trace to an unresolved V gene in checked studies; the others have no known cause. From that table come the V and J calls and clone size; the DNA was used to work out D and trimming. The sample profile shows 250,000 to 300,000 clones; around 90% of them were found once. The ten largest clonotypes hold around 1% of the sample.

This TCR came from a woman aged 30 to 39 who had recovered from COVID-19. Rearrangement joined TRBV6-5 to TRBJ1-3; 6 matching bases give a weak D call of TRBD1. The source material was PBMCs or T cells enriched from blood (not recorded which). In nucleotides, the sequence is TGTGCCAGCAGTTACTCTGGGGGCACCTCTGGAAACACCATATATTTT. Its translation is CASSYSGGTSGNTIYF.